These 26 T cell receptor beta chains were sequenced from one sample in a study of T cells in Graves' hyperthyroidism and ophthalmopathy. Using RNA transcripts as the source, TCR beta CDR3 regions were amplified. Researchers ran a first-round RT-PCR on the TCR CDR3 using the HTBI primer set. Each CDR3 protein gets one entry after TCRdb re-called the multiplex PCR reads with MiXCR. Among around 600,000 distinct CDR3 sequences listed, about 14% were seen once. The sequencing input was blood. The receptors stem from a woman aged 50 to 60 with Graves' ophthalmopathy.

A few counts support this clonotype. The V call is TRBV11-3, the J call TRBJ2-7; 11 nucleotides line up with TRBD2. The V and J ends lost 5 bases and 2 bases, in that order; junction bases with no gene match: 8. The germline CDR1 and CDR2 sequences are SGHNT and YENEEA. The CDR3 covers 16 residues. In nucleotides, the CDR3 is TGTGCCAGCAGCCAAGTAGCGGGAGGGCCGGCCTACGAGCAGTACTTC. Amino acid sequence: CASSQVAGGPAYEQYF.

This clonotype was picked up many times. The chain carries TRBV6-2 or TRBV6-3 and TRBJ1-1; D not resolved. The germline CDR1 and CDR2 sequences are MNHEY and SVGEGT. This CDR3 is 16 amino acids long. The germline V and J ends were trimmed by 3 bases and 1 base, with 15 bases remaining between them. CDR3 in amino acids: CASSYFRTTRNTEAFF. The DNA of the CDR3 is TGTGCCAGCAGTTATTTCAGAACTACACGGAACACTGAAGCTTTCTTT.

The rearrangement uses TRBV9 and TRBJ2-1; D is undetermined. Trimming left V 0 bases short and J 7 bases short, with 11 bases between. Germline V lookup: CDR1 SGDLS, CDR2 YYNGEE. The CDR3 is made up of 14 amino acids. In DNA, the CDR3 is TGTGCCAGCAGCGTAGCTTGGAGTGGGAATGAGCAGTTCTTC. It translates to CASSVAWSGNEQFF.

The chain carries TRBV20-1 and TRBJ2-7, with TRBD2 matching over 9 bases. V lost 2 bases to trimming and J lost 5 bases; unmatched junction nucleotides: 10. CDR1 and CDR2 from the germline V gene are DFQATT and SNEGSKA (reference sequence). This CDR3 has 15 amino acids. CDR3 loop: CSARRGAGGPNEQYF. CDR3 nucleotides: TGCAGTGCTAGAAGGGGTGCGGGAGGGCCCAACGAGCAGTACTTC.

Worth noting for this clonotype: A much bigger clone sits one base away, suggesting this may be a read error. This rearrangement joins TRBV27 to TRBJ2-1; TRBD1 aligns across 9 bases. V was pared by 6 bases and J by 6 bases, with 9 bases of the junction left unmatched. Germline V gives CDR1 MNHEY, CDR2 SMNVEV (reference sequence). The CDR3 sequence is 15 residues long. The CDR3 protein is CASSPGQGLCNEQFF. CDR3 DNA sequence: TGTGCCAGCAGCCCGGGACAGGGTCTCTGCAATGAGCAGTTCTTC.

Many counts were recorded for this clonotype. The CDR3 region is CSARVSVNQPQHF. CDR3 bases: TGCAGTGCTAGAGTCAGCGTCAATCAGCCCCAGCATTTT. The genes are TRBV20-1 and TRBJ1-5, with D hard to call. From germline, CDR1 is DFQATT and CDR2 SNEGSKA (reference sequence). V dropped 1 base and J dropped 3 bases, with 7 bases sitting between them. The CDR3 extends over 13 amino acids.

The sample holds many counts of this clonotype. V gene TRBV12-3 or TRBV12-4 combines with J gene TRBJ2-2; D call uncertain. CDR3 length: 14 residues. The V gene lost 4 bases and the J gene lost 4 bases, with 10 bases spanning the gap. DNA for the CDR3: TGTGCCAGCAGTTGGGCTAGAAGCACCGGGGAGCTGTTTTTT. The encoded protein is CASSWARSTGELFF.

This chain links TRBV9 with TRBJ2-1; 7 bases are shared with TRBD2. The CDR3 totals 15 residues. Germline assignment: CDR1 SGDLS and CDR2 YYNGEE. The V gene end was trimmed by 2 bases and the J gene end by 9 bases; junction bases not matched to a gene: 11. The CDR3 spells CASSVSLASGVEQFF. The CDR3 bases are TGTGCCAGCAGCGTTTCCCTGGCGAGCGGGGTTGAGCAGTTCTTC.

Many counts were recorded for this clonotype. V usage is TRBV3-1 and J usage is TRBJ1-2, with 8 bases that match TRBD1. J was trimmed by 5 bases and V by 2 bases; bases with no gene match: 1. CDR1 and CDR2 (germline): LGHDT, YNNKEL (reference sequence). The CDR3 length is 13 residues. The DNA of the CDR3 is TGTGCCAGCAGCCAAACAGGGGGATATGGCTACACCTTC. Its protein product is CASSQTGGYGYTF.

The CDR3 DNA reads as TGTGCCAGCAGCGTAGACGGGAGGGCCCGCGCAGATACGCAGTATTTT. Protein: CASSVDGRARADTQYF. The chain couples TRBV9 to TRBJ2-3, with 8 bases matching TRBD2. The germline gives CDR1 SGDLS, CDR2 YYNGEE. CDR3 size: 16 residues. Unmatched junction bases numbered 7, after V lost 0 bases and J lost 4 bases.

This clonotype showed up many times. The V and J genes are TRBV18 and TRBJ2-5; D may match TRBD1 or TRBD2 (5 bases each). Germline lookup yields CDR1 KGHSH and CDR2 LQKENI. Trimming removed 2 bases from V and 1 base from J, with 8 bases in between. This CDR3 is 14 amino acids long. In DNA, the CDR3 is TGTGCCAGCTCACCAGGGACGCTCCAAGAGACCCAGTACTTC. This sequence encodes CASSPGTLQETQYF.

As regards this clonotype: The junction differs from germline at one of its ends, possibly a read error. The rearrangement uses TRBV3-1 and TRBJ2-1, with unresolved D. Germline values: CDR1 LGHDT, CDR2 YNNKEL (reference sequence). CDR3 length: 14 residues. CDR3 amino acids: CASSQDPLKNEQSF. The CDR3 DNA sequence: TGTGCCAGCAGCCAAGACCCCCTCAAGAATGAGCAGTCCTTC.

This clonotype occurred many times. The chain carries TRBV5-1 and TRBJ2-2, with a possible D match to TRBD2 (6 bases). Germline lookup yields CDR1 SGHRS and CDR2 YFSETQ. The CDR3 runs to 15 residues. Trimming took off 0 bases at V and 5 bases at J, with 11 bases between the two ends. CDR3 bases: TGCGCCAGCAGCTTGGAGAAGGGAGGAACCGGGGAGCTGTTTTTT. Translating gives CASSLEKGGTGELFF. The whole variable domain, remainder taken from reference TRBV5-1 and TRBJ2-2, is KAGVTQTPRYLIKTRGQQVTLSCSPISGHRSVSWYQQTPGQGLQFLFEYFSETQRNKGNFPGRFSGRQFSNSRSEMNVSTLELGDSALYLCASSLEKGGTGELFFGEGSRLTVL.

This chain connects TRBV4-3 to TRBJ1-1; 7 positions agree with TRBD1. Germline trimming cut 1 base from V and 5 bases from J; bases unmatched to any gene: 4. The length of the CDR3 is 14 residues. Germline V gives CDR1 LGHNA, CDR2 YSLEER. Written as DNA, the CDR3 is TGCGCCAGCAGCCAAGGGAAGACAGGGACTGAAGCTTTCTTT. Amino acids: CASSQGKTGTEAFF.

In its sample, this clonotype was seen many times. The CDR3 region has the DNA TGCGCCAGCAGCAAGCACCCCCGGACTAGTAGCACAGATACGCAGTATTTT. Its protein is CASSKHPRTSSTDTQYF. The chain is built from TRBV4-1 and TRBJ2-3; 7 bases align to TRBD2. J was trimmed by 0 bases and V by 5 bases; bases with no gene match: 11. The germline V gene has CDR1 MGHRA and CDR2 YSYEKL. CDR3 size: 17 residues.

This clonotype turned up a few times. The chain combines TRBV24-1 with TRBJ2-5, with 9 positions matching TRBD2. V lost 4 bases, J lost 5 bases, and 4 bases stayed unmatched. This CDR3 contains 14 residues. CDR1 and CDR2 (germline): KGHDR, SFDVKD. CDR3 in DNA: TGTGCCACCAGTGACGTAACTAGCGGGGAGACCCAGTACTTC. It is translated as CATSDVTSGETQYF.

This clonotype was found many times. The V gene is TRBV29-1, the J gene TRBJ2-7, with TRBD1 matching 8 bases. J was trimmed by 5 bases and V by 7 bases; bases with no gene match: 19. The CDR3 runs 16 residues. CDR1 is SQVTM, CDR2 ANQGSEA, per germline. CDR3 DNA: TGCAGCGGCCACCCACGTGGACAGGGAATATCGGACGAGCAGTACTTC. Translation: CSGHPRGQGISDEQYF.

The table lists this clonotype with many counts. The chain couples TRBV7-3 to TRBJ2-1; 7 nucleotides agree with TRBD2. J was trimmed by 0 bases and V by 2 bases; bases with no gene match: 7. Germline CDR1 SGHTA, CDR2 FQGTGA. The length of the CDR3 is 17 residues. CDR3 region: CASSLDFRGSSYNEQFF. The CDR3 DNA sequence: TGTGCCAGCAGCTTAGACTTCCGCGGGAGCTCCTACAATGAGCAGTTCTTC.

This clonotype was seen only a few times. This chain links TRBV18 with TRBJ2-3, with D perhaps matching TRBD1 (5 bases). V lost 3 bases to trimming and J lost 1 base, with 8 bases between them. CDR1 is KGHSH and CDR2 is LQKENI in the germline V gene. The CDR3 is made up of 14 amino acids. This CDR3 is CASSPLGGTDTQYF. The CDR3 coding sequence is TGTGCCAGCTCACCCCTAGGGGGCACAGATACGCAGTATTTT.

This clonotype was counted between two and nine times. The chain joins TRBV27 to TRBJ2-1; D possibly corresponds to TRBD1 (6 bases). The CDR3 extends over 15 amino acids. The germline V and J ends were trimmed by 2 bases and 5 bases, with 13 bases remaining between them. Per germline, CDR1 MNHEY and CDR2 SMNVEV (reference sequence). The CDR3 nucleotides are TGTGCCAGCAGTTTAACACAGGGCCTAAACAATGAGCAGTTCTTC. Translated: CASSLTQGLNNEQFF.

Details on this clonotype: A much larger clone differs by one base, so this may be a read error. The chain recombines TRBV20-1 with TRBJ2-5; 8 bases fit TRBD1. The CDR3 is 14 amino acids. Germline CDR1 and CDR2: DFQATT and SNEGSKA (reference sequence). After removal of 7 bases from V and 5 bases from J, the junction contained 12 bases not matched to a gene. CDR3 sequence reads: CSVSVRGREETQYF. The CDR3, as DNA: TGCAGTGTTAGCGTCAGGGGGCGCGAGGAGACCCAGTACTTC.

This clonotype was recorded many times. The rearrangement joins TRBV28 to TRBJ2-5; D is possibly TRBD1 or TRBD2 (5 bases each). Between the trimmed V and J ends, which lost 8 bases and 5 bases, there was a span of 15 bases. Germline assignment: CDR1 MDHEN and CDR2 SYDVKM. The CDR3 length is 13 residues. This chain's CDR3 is CASRDLLVETQYF. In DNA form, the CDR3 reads TGTGCCAGCCGGGACCTTTTGGTGGAGACCCAGTACTTC.

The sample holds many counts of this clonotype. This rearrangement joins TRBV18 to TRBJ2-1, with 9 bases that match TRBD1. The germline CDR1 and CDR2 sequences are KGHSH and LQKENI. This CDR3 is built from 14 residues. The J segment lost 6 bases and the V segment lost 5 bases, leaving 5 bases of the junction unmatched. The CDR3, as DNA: TGTGCCAGCTCATTAAGACAGGGGGGCAATGAGCAGTTCTTC. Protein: CASSLRQGGNEQFF.

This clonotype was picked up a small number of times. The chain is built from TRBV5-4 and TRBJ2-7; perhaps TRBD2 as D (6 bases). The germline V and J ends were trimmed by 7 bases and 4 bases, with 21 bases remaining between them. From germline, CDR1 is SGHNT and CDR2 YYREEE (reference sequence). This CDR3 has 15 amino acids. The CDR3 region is CASQHSGPLGYEQYF. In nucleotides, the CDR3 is TGTGCCAGCCAACATAGCGGACCCCTCGGGTACGAGCAGTACTTC.

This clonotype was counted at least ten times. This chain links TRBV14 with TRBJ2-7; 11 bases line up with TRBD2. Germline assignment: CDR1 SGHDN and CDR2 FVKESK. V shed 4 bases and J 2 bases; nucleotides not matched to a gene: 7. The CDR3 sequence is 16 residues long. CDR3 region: CASSRHAGLAAYEQYF. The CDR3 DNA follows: TGTGCCAGCAGCCGACATGCGGGACTAGCGGCCTACGAGCAGTACTTC. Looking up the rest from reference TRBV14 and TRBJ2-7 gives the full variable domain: EAGVTQFPSHSVIEKGQTVTLRCDPISGHDNLYWYRRVMGKEIKFLLHFVKESKQDESGMPNNRFLAERTGGTYSTLKVQPAELEDSGVYFCASSRHAGLAAYEQYFGPGTRLTVT.

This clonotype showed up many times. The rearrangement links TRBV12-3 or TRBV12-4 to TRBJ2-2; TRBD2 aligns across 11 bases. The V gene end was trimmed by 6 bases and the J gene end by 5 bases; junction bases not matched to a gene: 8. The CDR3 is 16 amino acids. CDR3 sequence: CASRLGLAVGTGELFF. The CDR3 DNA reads TGTGCCAGCAGGTTGGGACTAGCGGTTGGAACCGGGGAGCTGTTTTTT.